The rows below give T cell receptor beta chains drawn from one sample of a study of blood T cell repertoires in COVID-19. The data were produced by immunoSEQ multiplex PCR, yet TCRdb's version contains in-frame clones alone and is incomplete. This table has 40,000 to 60,000 clones, approximately 79% appearing once. Sequencing was done on a sample of peripheral blood. The receptors were gathered from a man between 65 and 80 years old with acute or convalescent COVID-19. The CDR3 runs from the conserved cysteine through the conserved F or W. The D gene is left open where the match is weak. Size is omitted from some rows. Given values are once, few, many or a class for expanded clones.

CDR3,DNA,J,size,D,V
CASRRQGANSPLHF,TGTGCCAGCAGAAGACAGGGGGCGAATTCACCCCTCCACTTT,TRBJ1-6,-,TRBD1,TRBV6-5
CASSLGTGVNEQFF,TGTGCCAGCAGCTTGGGGACAGGGGTTAATGAGCAGTTCTTC,TRBJ2-1,-,TRBD1,TRBV5-6
CASRGTGTSNQPQHF,TGTGCCAGCAGGGGGACAGGGACCAGCAATCAGCCCCAGCATTTT,TRBJ1-5,few,TRBD1,TRBV2
CATSRGGGGRSYEQYF,TGTGCCACCAGCAGAGGGGGGGGCGGGAGGAGCTACGAGCAGTACTTC,TRBJ2-7,-,TRBD2,TRBV15
CASSGGVWGTEAFF,TGTGCCAGCAGTGGAGGGGTTTGGGGGACTGAAGCTTTCTTT,TRBJ1-1,-,-,TRBV28
CASNTGEETQYF,TGTGCCAGCAACACGGGGGAAGAGACCCAGTACTTC,TRBJ2-5,-,-,TRBV7-9
CASSQDYRDRGNTGELFF,TGCGCCAGCAGCCAAGACTACCGGGACAGGGGTAACACCGGGGAGCTGTTTTTT,TRBJ2-2,once,TRBD1,TRBV4-1
CAWSQNRDQPQHF,TGTGCCTGGAGCCAAAACAGGGACCAGCCCCAGCATTTT,TRBJ1-5,-,-,TRBV30
CASSSTRTDTQYF,TGTGCCAGTTCCTCGACACGCACAGATACGCAGTATTTT,TRBJ2-3,-,-,TRBV19
CASRGGQNTEAFF,TGCGCCAGCAGGGGGGGGCAGAACACTGAAGCTTTCTTT,TRBJ1-1,-,-,TRBV5-1
CASSLGAGGRYEQYF,TGTGCCAGCAGCTTAGGGGCGGGGGGGCGATACGAGCAGTACTTC,TRBJ2-7,-,TRBD2,TRBV7-6
CASSSDRDFEQYF,TGTGCCAGCAGCTCGGACAGGGATTTTGAGCAGTACTTC,TRBJ2-7,-,TRBD1,TRBV11-2
CASSLGTGGPLNTEAFF,TGTGCCAGCAGCTTGGGGACAGGGGGCCCTCTGAACACTGAAGCTTTCTTT,TRBJ1-1,-,TRBD1,TRBV5-5
CASSRTGTTTDTQYF,TGTGCCAGCAGCCGGACAGGGACGACCACAGATACGCAGTATTTT,TRBJ2-3,-,TRBD1,TRBV11-3
CASSSGLAGVGETQYF,TGTGCCAGCAGCTCGGGACTAGCGGGAGTCGGAGAGACCCAGTACTTC,TRBJ2-5,-,TRBD2,TRBV11-2
CSVEIGQKQFF,TGCAGCGTTGAAATTGGGCAGAAACAGTTCTTC,TRBJ2-1,-,-,TRBV29-1
CASSRTSGGNNEQFF,TGTGCCAGTAGTAGGACTAGCGGGGGAAACAATGAGCAGTTCTTC,TRBJ2-1,-,TRBD2,TRBV19
CAAGRGVEQYF,TGTGCCGCGGGACGAGGAGTCGAGCAGTACTTC,TRBJ2-7,-,-,TRBV28
CASSFGGWETQYF,TGTGCCAGCAGTTTCGGAGGGTGGGAGACCCAGTACTTC,TRBJ2-5,-,-,TRBV27
CASSNQNHYGYTF,TGTGCCAGCAGTAACCAGAACCACTATGGCTACACCTTC,TRBJ1-2,-,-,TRBV6-5
CASKPTGSYNEQFF,TGTGCCAGCAAACCCACAGGTTCCTACAATGAGCAGTTCTTC,TRBJ2-1,few,-,TRBV6-5
CASSLTVASYLYF,TGTGCCAGCAGTTTAACAGTGGCGTCTTATCTGTACTTC,TRBJ2-7,-,-,TRBV12-3/TRBV12-4
CACRRIAGGPYEQYF,TGTGCCTGCCGGCGAATAGCGGGGGGGCCCTACGAGCAGTACTTC,TRBJ2-7,-,TRBD2,TRBV30
CAMGMLGPMARRETQYF,TGTGCCATGGGTATGCTGGGCCCGATGGCCCGACGGGAGACCCAGTACTTC,TRBJ2-5,-,-,TRBV28
CASSQAGGSYNEQFF,TGTGCCAGCAGCCAAGCCGGGGGGTCCTACAATGAGCAGTTCTTC,TRBJ2-1,-,TRBD2,TRBV4-2
CASSGTGVETQYF,TGTGCCAGCAGCGGGACAGGGGTAGAGACCCAGTACTTC,TRBJ2-5,-,TRBD1,TRBV2
CAWQGVGNQPQHF,TGTGCCTGGCAGGGGGTCGGCAATCAGCCCCAGCATTTT,TRBJ1-5,few,TRBD1,TRBV30
CSVSGTRTEAFF,TGCAGCGTTTCCGGGACACGAACTGAAGCTTTCTTT,TRBJ1-1,-,-,TRBV29-1
CASSQLHLRTGGVSTEAFF,TGCGCCAGCAGCCAACTCCACCTCAGGACAGGGGGCGTCTCCACTGAAGCTTTCTTT,TRBJ1-1,-,TRBD1,TRBV4-1
CAWRLTGTGGYTF,TGTGCCTGGAGACTGACAGGGACAGGAGGCTACACCTTC,TRBJ1-2,-,TRBD1,TRBV30
CAWRGVDRTKEKLFF,TGTGCCTGGAGGGGGGTAGACAGGACCAAAGAAAAACTGTTTTTT,TRBJ1-4,once,-,TRBV30
CASSLGFQREQFF,TGTGCCAGCAGCTTAGGCTTCCAGCGGGAGCAGTTCTTC,TRBJ2-1,-,-,TRBV7-3
CASSVGQGNGQPQHF,TGTGCCAGCAGCGTAGGACAGGGGAACGGTCAGCCCCAGCATTTT,TRBJ1-5,-,TRBD1,TRBV9
CASSYSQGADEGYTF,TGTGCCAGCAGTTACTCACAGGGGGCGGACGAGGGCTACACCTTC,TRBJ1-2,medium-sized,TRBD1,TRBV7-9
CASSPNPGGNQPQHF,TGTGCCAGCTCACCCAACCCGGGGGGAAATCAGCCCCAGCATTTT,TRBJ1-5,-,-,TRBV18